One sample yielded the 32 T cell receptor beta chains listed below, sequenced in a study. TCRdb re-derived calls from the 5' RACE reads in MiXCR, one entry per CDR3 protein. In the table there are 53,000 or so distinct CDR3 sequences, 24% of which are singletons. The sample comprised tumor-infiltrating naive CD4+ T cells sorted from the breast tumor. Subset given: naive CD4+ T cells, CD4+CD45RA+CD25-. These receptors came from a female donor with breast cancer.

The chain couples TRBV5-1 to TRBJ2-3, with unresolved D. V lost 1 base, J lost 1 base, and 7 bases lay in between. The CDR3 runs 14 residues. CDR1 is SGHRS and CDR2 is YFSETQ in the germline V gene. The CDR3 spells CASSLTDGTDTQYF. As DNA, the CDR3 is TGCGCCAGCAGCTTGACCGACGGCACAGATACGCAGTATTTT.

The CDR3 coding sequence is TGCAGTGCTAGGCTAGCGGGAGGTAACACCGGGGAGCTGTTTTTT. As protein: CSARLAGGNTGELFF. The V call is TRBV20-1, the J call TRBJ2-2; 11 nucleotides match TRBD2. Germline-derived CDR1 and CDR2 are DFQATT and SNEGSKA (reference sequence). This CDR3 is built from 15 residues. V gave up 3 bases and J gave up 2 bases; unmatched junction bases: 2.

This clonotype was seen just once. At one boundary the junction diverges from the germline segment, which might be a read error. The chain recombines TRBV7-9 with TRBJ2-7; D perhaps matches TRBD1 (6 bases). Germline V gene data show CDR1 as SEHNR and CDR2 as FQNEAQ (reference sequence). The CDR3 runs to 10 residues. The CDR3 DNA reads TGTGCCGGCAGGGGAGTTGAGCAGTACTTC. Its protein is CAGRGVEQYF.

This clonotype was recorded at least ten times. The rearrangement uses TRBV4-1 and TRBJ2-1; 8 nucleotides agree with TRBD2. Germline V gene sequence: CDR1 MGHRA, CDR2 YSYEKL. CDR3 length: 14 residues. V was pared by 5 bases and J by 1 base, with 1 base of the junction left unmatched. The CDR3 loop is CASSSGRSYNEQFF. The CDR3 coding sequence is TGCGCCAGCAGCAGCGGGAGATCCTACAATGAGCAGTTCTTC.

The table lists this clonotype with a count of one. A much larger clone differs by one base, so this may be a read error. The conserved phenylalanine or tryptophan is not found at the CDR3 terminus, so this likely reflects a read error. The genes are TRBV6-1 and TRBJ1-1; D is unclear. Trimming took off 0 bases at V and 11 bases at J, with 13 bases between the two ends. The CDR3 is 13 amino acids. CDR1 is MNHNS, CDR2 SASEGT, per germline. The CDR3 DNA reads TGTGCCAGCAGTGAAGCCCAACACCTTTCGGCTTTCTCT. This encodes CASSEAQHLSAFS.

This clonotype has more than one count but fewer than ten. V gene TRBV20-1 combines with J gene TRBJ2-3; TRBD1 matches 11 bases. V trimming: 1 base; J trimming: 1 base; junction bases outside the gene matches: 1. This CDR3 contains 15 residues. In germline, CDR1 is DFQATT, CDR2 SNEGSKA (reference sequence). This CDR3 is CSARGTGGGTDTQYF. The CDR3 nucleotides are TGCAGTGCTAGAGGGACAGGGGGCGGCACAGATACGCAGTATTTT.

As to this clonotype: One end of the junction is discordant with germline, which a read error may explain. The V gene is TRBV6-5, the J gene TRBJ1-1; weak D call: TRBD1 (6 bases). The CDR3 is 14 residues long. From germline, CDR1 is MNHEY and CDR2 SVGAGI. The CDR3 nucleotides are TGTGCCACTACAAGGGACAACGGAGACACTGGAGCTTTCTTT. The encoded protein is CATTRDNGDTGAFF.

The chain recombines TRBV5-1 with TRBJ1-2; a possible D gene is TRBD1 (6 bases). The CDR3 is 16 amino acids. Trimming cost V 0 bases and J 4 bases, with 16 bases left between them. Germline CDR1 reads SGHRS; CDR2 reads YFSETQ. CDR3 protein: CASSLDGDIQLYGYTF. The DNA for the CDR3 is TGCGCCAGCAGCTTGGATGGGGACATACAACTCTATGGCTACACCTTC. Based on the CDR3 plus reference TRBV5-1 and TRBJ1-2, the full variable domain is KAGVTQTPRYLIKTRGQQVTLSCSPISGHRSVSWYQQTPGQGLQFLFEYFSETQRNKGNFPGRFSGRQFSNSRSEMNVSTLELGDSALYLCASSLDGDIQLYGYTFGSGTRLTVV.

The chain carries TRBV2 and TRBJ2-1, with 9 bases matching TRBD1. This CDR3 has 13 amino acids. Germline CDR1 SNHLY, CDR2 FYNNEI. The V and J ends lost 5 bases and 15 bases, in that order; junction bases with no gene match: 11. CDR3 loop: CASSFSMGQGRFF. CDR3 nucleotide sequence: TGTGCCAGCAGTTTTAGTATGGGACAGGGCCGGTTCTTC.

The chain employs TRBV7-2 and TRBJ1-2, with D possibly matching TRBD1 (6 bases). Germline loops: CDR1 SGHTA, CDR2 FQGNSA. Trimming pared 5 bases from V and 8 bases from J, leaving 18 bases between. The CDR3 length is 14 residues. The CDR3 sequence is CASSAGRQARGYTF. CDR3 DNA: TGTGCCAGCAGCGCCGGACGACAGGCTCGGGGCTACACCTTC. The variable domain in full, completed from reference TRBV7-2 and TRBJ1-2, reads GAGVSQSPSNKVTEKGKDVELRCDPISGHTALYWYRQSLGQGLEFLIYFQGNSAPDKSGLPSDRFSAERTGGSVSTLTIQRTQQEDSAVYLCASSAGRQARGYTFGSGTRLTVV.

This CDR3 reads CAWSPTGGSQPQHF. The CDR3 nucleotides read TGTGCCTGGAGTCCGACGGGGGGAAGTCAGCCCCAGCATTTT. This chain links TRBV30 with TRBJ1-5, with D maybe TRBD1 (5 bases). From germline, CDR1 is GTSNPN and CDR2 SVGIG (reference sequence). Trimming removed 2 bases at V and 6 bases at J, with 14 bases between. CDR3 length: 14 amino acids.

This clonotype occurred a few times. V usage is TRBV7-9 and J usage is TRBJ1-3, with D unresolved. The CDR3 runs to 15 residues. V lost 2 bases to trimming and J lost 2 bases, with 10 bases between them. Germline CDR1 is SEHNR and CDR2 is FQNEAQ (reference sequence). The chain's CDR3 is CASSLSASPGNTIYF. CDR3 nucleotides: TGTGCCAGCAGCTTATCGGCAAGCCCTGGAAACACCATATATTTT.

This chain connects TRBV2 to TRBJ2-3; D not certain. The CDR3 sequence is 13 residues long. V gave up 6 bases and J gave up 0 bases, with 7 bases separating them. Germline values: CDR1 SNHLY, CDR2 FYNNEI. DNA for the CDR3: TGTGCCAGCAGGCTGGGCAGCACAGATACGCAGTATTTT. Encoded protein: CASRLGSTDTQYF.

This clonotype was seen a few times. The chain has TRBV29-1 and TRBJ1-2; no reliable D call. This CDR3 has 14 residues. Trimming stripped 6 bases from V and 8 bases from J, with 22 bases between. In germline, CDR1 is SQVTM, CDR2 ANQGSEA. The CDR3 nucleotides read TGCAGCGTCAACCCTGACTTCGTAGGGTCCGGCTACACCTTC. Protein product: CSVNPDFVGSGYTF.

The chain has TRBV11-3 and TRBJ1-1; 8 bases fit TRBD1. After removal of 5 bases from V and 0 bases from J, the junction contained 11 bases not matched to a gene. CDR3 length equals 17 residues. From germline, CDR1 is SGHNT and CDR2 YENEEA. CDR3 in DNA: TGTGCCAGCAGCCGGACAGGGACCTTTGAAATGAACACTGAAGCTTTCTTT. It codes for CASSRTGTFEMNTEAFF. The whole variable domain, filled in from reference TRBV11-3 and TRBJ1-1, reads EAGVVQSPRYKIIEKKQPVAFWCNPISGHNTLYWYLQNLGQGPELLIRYENEEAVDDSQLPKDRFSAERLKGVDSTLKIQPAELGDSAVYLCASSRTGTFEMNTEAFFGQGTRLTVV.

The sample holds one count of this clonotype. V and J are TRBV3-1 and TRBJ1-2; D gene unclear. The CDR3 length is 14 residues. In germline, CDR1 is LGHDT, CDR2 YNNKEL (reference sequence). V was trimmed by 1 base and J by 4 bases, leaving 10 bases between them. This CDR3 is CASSQGARIYGYTF. Here the CDR3 DNA reads TGTGCCAGCAGCCAAGGGGCCAGAATCTATGGCTACACCTTC.

This clonotype occurred a few times. The chain employs TRBV9 and TRBJ1-2; 8 bases line up with TRBD1. Germline V gene lookup returns CDR1 SGDLS and CDR2 YYNGEE. The CDR3 runs to 14 residues. Germline trimming cut 4 bases from V and 8 bases from J; bases unmatched to any gene: 10. Written as DNA, the CDR3 is TGTGCCAGCAGCACCCGACAGGGGTTGAGAGGCTACACCTTC. Translation gives CASSTRQGLRGYTF.

A few counts support this clonotype. The genes are TRBV28 and TRBJ2-1; possible D gene TRBD1, 5 bases. The CDR3 totals 11 residues. Per the germline V gene, CDR1 is MDHEN and CDR2 is SYDVKM. V lost 2 bases and J lost 10, with 6 bases in between. CDR3: CASSLRGEQFF. The CDR3, as DNA: TGTGCCAGCAGTTTAAGGGGCGAGCAGTTCTTC.

This clonotype was observed a handful of times. The V call is TRBV5-1, the J call TRBJ2-1, with a weak D call TRBD2 (6 bases). This CDR3 has 16 residues. The V gene's germline CDR1 is SGHRS and CDR2 YFSETQ. Trimming removed 5 bases from V and 4 bases from J, with 19 bases in between. The CDR3 DNA sequence: TGCGCCAGCAGGCTCCGTAGGAGTAGCGGATACAATGAGCAGTTCTTC. Amino acids: CASRLRRSSGYNEQFF.

This clonotype was found many times. The gene calls are TRBV5-1 and TRBJ2-7; possibly TRBD2 for D (5 bases). V lost 9 bases, J lost 4 bases, and 23 bases lay in between. The CDR3 is made up of 15 amino acids. Germline-derived CDR1 and CDR2 are SGHRS and YFSETQ. The CDR3 region has the DNA TGCGCCACCCGGATCAATGGTGGGAGAACGTACGAGCAGTACTTC. Protein sequence: CATRINGGRTYEQYF. Supplemented by reference TRBV5-1 and TRBJ2-7, the full variable domain reads KAGVTQTPRYLIKTRGQQVTLSCSPISGHRSVSWYQQTPGQGLQFLFEYFSETQRNKGNFPGRFSGRQFSNSRSEMNVSTLELGDSALYLCATRINGGRTYEQYFGPGTRLTVT.

Concerning this clonotype itself: Compared with germline, one end of the junction differs, possibly owing to a read error. The gene calls are TRBV5-1 and TRBJ1-3, with a weak D call TRBD1 (5 bases). The CDR3 runs to 15 residues. Germline-derived CDR1 and CDR2 are SGHRS and YFSETQ. This CDR3 is CASKPLGGEGSTIYF. CDR3 DNA sequence: TGCGCCAGCAAACCCCTCGGGGGTGAAGGAAGCACCATATATTTT.

The chain joins TRBV12-3 or TRBV12-4 to TRBJ2-4, with 7 nucleotides matching TRBD2. The ends lost 4 bases at V and 8 bases at J; junction bases unmatched: 2. CDR3 length: 12 amino acids. The CDR3 nucleotides read TGTGCCAGCAGTTCGGGGAGGGACATTCAGTACTTC. Protein sequence: CASSSGRDIQYF.

Notes on this clonotype: Being one base from a much bigger clone, this may be a read error. V and J are TRBV5-1 and TRBJ2-7; either TRBD1 or TRBD2 may fit D (5 bases each). Trimming removed 3 bases at V and 2 bases at J, with 18 bases between. CDR1 is SGHRS, CDR2 YFSETQ, per germline. CDR3 size: 16 residues. The CDR3 protein is CASSSGRDSLTYEQYF. For the CDR3, the DNA is TGCGCCAGCAGCTCGGGACGCGACTCCCTAACCTACGAGCAGTACTTC.

The chain employs TRBV7-6 and TRBJ1-5, with unresolved D. The CDR3 runs to 13 residues. Germline V CDR1 and CDR2: SGHVS, FNYEAQ. The V end was cut by 3 bases, the J end by 4 bases, with 7 bases between. CDR3 DNA: TGTGCCAGCAGCTTCGGCGGAAATCAGCCCCAGCATTTT. This encodes CASSFGGNQPQHF.

This clonotype occurred a few times. The chain couples TRBV7-3 to TRBJ2-2; D is unresolved. The germline V gene encodes CDR1 SGHTA and CDR2 FQGTGA. The CDR3 contains 14 residues. The ends were cut back, 4 bases at V and 4 bases at J, with 10 bases in the middle. DNA of the CDR3: TGTGCCAGCAGCTCCCTGTCAGCCACCGGGGAGCTGTTTTTT. Translated, it gives CASSSLSATGELFF. The full variable domain, with the rest looked up from reference TRBV7-3 and TRBJ2-2, is GAGVSQTPSNKVTEKGKYVELRCDPISGHTALYWYRQSLGQGPEFLIYFQGTGAADDSGLPNDRFFAVRPEGSVSTLKIQRTERGDSAVYLCASSSLSATGELFFGEGSRLTVL.

A note on this clonotype: As the CDR3 is not closed by the conserved phenylalanine or tryptophan, this likely results from a read error. The gene calls are TRBV6-5 and TRBJ1-5, with a tentative D call TRBD1 (5 bases). V was trimmed by 5 bases and J by 2 bases, leaving 13 bases between them. There are 15 residues in the CDR3. The germline V gene encodes CDR1 MNHEY and CDR2 SVGAGI. The CDR3 nucleotides are TGTGCCAGCAGTGACACCGCCAGGGGCAATCAGCCCCAGCATCTT. Protein: CASSDTARGNQPQHL.

This clonotype has just a few counts. The CDR3 DNA reads TGTGCCAGCACCCCTGGCCCAGGAAGGGACAATGAGCAGTTCTTC. It codes for CASTPGPGRDNEQFF. The V call is TRBV11-3, the J call TRBJ2-1; D call uncertain. CDR1 is SGHNT and CDR2 is YENEEA in the germline V gene. The CDR3 has 15 residues. V was pared by 7 bases and J by 5 bases, with 18 bases between.

This clonotype was found a few times. This chain uses TRBV5-1 with TRBJ1-3; TRBD1 matches 8 bases. The CDR3 runs 16 residues. CDR1 is SGHRS and CDR2 is YFSETQ in the germline V gene. The ends lost 3 bases at V and 0 bases at J; junction bases unmatched: 5. The DNA for the CDR3 is TGCGCCAGCAGCTCGGGGACAGGACCCTCTGGAAACACCATATATTTT. Translated, it gives CASSSGTGPSGNTIYF.

J is TRBJ1-1 and V is TRBV7-2; D gene uncertain. CDR1 SGHTA and CDR2 FQGNSA come from the germline V gene. Trimming removed 1 base at V and 0 bases at J, with 9 bases between. The CDR3 covers 15 residues. The chain's CDR3 is CASSLDTIVNTEAFF. In DNA, the CDR3 is TGTGCCAGCAGCTTAGATACAATCGTGAACACTGAAGCTTTCTTT. Full variable domain (remainder filled in from reference TRBV7-2 and TRBJ1-1): GAGVSQSPSNKVTEKGKDVELRCDPISGHTALYWYRQSLGQGLEFLIYFQGNSAPDKSGLPSDRFSAERTGGSVSTLTIQRTQQEDSAVYLCASSLDTIVNTEAFFGQGTRLTVV.

The J gene is TRBJ1-5, the V gene TRBV2; 7 positions agree with TRBD1. The germline V gene encodes CDR1 SNHLY and CDR2 FYNNEI. The CDR3 is 14 amino acids. After removal of 6 bases from V and 3 bases from J, the junction contained 5 bases not matched to a gene. CDR3 nucleotides: TGTGCCAGCAGCCCAGGGGGAAACAATCAGCCCCAGCATTTT. Its translation is CASSPGGNNQPQHF.

This clonotype occurred once. V gene TRBV10-3 combines with J gene TRBJ2-7; no clear D gene. The CDR3 consists of 14 residues. Germline CDR1 and CDR2: ENHRY and SYGVKD. Trimming removed 2 bases from V and 4 bases from J, with 12 bases in between. DNA for the CDR3: TGTGCCATCAGTGAGCCCGTGACATCTTACGAGCAGTACTTC. Protein sequence: CAISEPVTSYEQYF.

This clonotype was seen ten or more times. J is TRBJ2-5 and V is TRBV4-2; the D gene is possibly TRBD2 (6 bases). CDR1 is LGHNA and CDR2 is YNFKEQ in the germline V gene. CDR3 length: 16 residues. V dropped 4 bases and J dropped 5 bases, with 20 bases sitting between them. The CDR3 bases are TGTGCCAGCAGCCGAGCAGGAGCGGAGGGGTACGAGACCCAGTACTTC. As protein: CASSRAGAEGYETQYF.